This T cell receptor (beta chain) was observed in a study of identical twins. Points from the study as a whole: For zero-insertion analyses, partial confounding could come from invariant MAIT and iNKT cells. The study reached conclusions through statistical analysis that was cross-sectional, not following the same donors.

This clonotype was detected only a few times. The antigen is undetermined. Per germline, CDR1 SGDLS and CDR2 YYNGEE. Trimming took off 0 bases at V and 2 bases at J, with 15 bases between the two ends. The length of the CDR3 is 18 residues. One entry per CDR3 protein, called by TCRdb with MiXCR from the 5' RACE reads. Here the sample spans approximately 210,000 distinct CDR3 sequences, over 5% being singletons. This same sample was also part of a study on T cells expressing NK-cell markers. That paper adds: In over 5 donors, dominant CD3+CD56+NKG2C+ clonotypes ranked among the top 10 CD8+ clonotypes.

The specimen sequenced was CD8+ T cells sorted from blood. The sequence was collected from a young woman in good health. The J gene is TRBJ2-6, the V gene TRBV9; D may be TRBD1 (5 bases). The DNA for the CDR3 is TGTGCCAGCAGCGTAGAATCGCTCGTACAGGCTGGGGCCAACGTCCTGACTTTC. Protein sequence: CASSVESLVQAGANVLTF.